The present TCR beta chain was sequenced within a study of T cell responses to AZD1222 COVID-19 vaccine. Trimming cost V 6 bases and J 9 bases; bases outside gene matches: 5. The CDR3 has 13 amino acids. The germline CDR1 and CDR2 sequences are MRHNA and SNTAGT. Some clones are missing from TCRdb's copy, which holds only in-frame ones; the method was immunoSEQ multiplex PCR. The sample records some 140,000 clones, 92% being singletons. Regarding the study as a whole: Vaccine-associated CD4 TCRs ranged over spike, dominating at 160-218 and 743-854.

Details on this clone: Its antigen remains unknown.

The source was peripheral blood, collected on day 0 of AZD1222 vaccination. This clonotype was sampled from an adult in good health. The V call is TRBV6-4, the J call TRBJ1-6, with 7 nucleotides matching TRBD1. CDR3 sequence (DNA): TGTGCCAGCAGCTCCGAGGGGGCTTCACCCCTCCACTTT. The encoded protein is CASSSEGASPLHF.